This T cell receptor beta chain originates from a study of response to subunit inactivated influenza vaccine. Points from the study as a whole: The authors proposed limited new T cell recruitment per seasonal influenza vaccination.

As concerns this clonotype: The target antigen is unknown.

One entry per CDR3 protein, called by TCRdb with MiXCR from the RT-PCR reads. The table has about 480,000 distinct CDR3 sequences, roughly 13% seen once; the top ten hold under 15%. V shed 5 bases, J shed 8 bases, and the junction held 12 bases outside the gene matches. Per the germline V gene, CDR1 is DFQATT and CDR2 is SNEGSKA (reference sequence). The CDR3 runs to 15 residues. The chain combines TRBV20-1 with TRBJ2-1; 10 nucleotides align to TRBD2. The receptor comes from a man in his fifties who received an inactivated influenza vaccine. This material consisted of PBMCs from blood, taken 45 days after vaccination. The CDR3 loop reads CSARSRLAGKDEQFF. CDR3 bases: TGCAGTGCTCGGTCCCGACTAGCGGGCAAAGATGAGCAGTTCTTC.